Sequencing of this T cell receptor (beta chain) was carried out in a study of T cell repertoires in cytomegalovirus infection. Study-wide context: Both recently identified HLA-C-restricted and well-studied HLA-B-restricted CMV epitopes were used in the study.

V shed 2 bases and J 4 bases; nucleotides not matched to a gene: 6. Germline V gene data show CDR1 as SGHVT and CDR2 as SQSDAQ. The CDR3 is 16 amino acids. MiXCR, run by TCRdb on the reads, gives a single entry per CDR3 protein. The data show 450,000 to 600,000 distinct CDR3 sequences, about 42% seen once. About this clonotype itself: No antigen is known for it.

This specimen was cultured PBMCs, taken from culture after CMV antigen stimulation. The sequence came from a human donor in good health (CMV status not recorded). Some clones in this sample may be carry-over from other donors' samples. This chain uses TRBV7-4 with TRBJ2-2; 8 positions agree with TRBD1. CDR3 in amino acids: CASSLRAGTGTGELFF. The CDR3 DNA reads as TGTGCCAGCAGCTTAAGGGCAGGGACAGGCACCGGGGAGCTGTTTTTT.